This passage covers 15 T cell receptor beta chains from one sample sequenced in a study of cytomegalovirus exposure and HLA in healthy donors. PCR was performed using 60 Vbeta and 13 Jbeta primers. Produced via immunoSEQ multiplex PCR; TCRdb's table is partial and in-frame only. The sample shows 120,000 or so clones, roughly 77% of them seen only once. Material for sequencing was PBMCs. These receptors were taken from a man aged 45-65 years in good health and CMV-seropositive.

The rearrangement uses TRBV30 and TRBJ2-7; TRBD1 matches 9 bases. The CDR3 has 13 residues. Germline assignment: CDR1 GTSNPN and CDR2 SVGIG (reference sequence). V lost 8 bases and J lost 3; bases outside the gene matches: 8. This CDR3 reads CAGNSDRGYEQYF. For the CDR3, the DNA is TGTGCCGGCAACTCGGACAGGGGCTACGAGCAGTACTTC.

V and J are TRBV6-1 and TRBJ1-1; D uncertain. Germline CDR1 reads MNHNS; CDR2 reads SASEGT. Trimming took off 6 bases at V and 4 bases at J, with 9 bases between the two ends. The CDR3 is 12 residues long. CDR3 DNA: TGTGCCAGCAGATACAGCTCCACTGAAGCTTTCTTT. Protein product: CASRYSSTEAFF.

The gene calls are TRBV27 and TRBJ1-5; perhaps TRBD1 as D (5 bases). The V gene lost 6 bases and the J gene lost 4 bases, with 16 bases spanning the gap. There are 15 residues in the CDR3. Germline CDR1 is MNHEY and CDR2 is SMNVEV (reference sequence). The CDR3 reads CASSPLDSLNQPQHF. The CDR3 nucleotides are TGTGCCAGCAGCCCATTAGACAGTTTAAATCAGCCCCAGCATTTT.

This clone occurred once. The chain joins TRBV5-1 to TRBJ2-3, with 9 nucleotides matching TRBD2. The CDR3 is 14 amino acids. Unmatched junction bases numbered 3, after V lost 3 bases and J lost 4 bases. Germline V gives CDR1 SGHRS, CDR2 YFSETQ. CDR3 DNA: TGCGCCAGCAGCTCGGGCGGGGGGGCAGATACGCAGTATTTT. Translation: CASSSGGGADTQYF.

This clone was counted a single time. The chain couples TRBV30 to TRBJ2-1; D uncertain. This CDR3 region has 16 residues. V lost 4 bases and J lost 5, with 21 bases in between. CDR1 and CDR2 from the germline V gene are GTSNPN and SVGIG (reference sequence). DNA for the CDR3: TGTGCCTGGAACCGACGGTCCCCGTTGGGCAACAATGAGCAGTTCTTC. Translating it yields CAWNRRSPLGNNEQFF.

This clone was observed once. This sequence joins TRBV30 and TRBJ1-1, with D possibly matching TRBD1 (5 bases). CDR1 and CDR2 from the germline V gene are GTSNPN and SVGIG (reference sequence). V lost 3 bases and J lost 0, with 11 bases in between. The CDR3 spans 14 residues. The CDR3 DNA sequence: TGTGCCTGGAGGGCAGGGCTGTTGAACACTGAAGCTTTCTTT. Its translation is CAWRAGLLNTEAFF. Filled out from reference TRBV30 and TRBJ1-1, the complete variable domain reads SQTIHQWPATLVQPVGSPLSLECTVEGTSNPNLYWYRQAAGRGLQLLFYSVGIGQISSEVPQNLSASRPQDRQFILSSKKLLLSDSGFYLCAWRAGLLNTEAFFGQGTRLTVV.

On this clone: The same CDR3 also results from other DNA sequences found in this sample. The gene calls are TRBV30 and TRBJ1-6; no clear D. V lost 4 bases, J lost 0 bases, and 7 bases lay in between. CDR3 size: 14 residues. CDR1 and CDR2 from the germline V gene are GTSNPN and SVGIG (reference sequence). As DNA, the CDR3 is TGTGCCTGGACGGGTAGCTCCTATAATTCACCCCTCCACTTT. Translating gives CAWTGSSYNSPLHF.

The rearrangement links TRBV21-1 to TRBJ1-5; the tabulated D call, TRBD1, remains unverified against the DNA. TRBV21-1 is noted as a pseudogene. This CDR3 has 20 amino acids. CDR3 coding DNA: TGTGCCAGCAGCAAAGGCCGCTGGGACAGGGTGAGGGCTCGCAATCAGCCCCAGCATTTT. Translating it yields CASSKGRWDRVRARNQPQHF.

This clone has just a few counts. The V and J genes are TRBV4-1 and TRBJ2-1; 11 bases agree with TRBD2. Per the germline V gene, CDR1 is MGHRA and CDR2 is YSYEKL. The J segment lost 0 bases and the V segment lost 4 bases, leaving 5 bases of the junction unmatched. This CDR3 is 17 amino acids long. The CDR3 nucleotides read TGCGCCAGCAGCCGCGGGACTAGCGGCTTCTCCTACAATGAGCAGTTCTTC. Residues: CASSRGTSGFSYNEQFF.

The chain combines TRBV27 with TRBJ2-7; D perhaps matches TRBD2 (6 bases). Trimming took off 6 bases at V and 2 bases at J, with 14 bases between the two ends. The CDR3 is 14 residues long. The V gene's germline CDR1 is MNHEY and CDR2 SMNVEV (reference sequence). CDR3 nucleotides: TGTGCCAGCAGCCCCCCAGGGAGGCCCTACGAGCAGTACTTC. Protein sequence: CASSPPGRPYEQYF.

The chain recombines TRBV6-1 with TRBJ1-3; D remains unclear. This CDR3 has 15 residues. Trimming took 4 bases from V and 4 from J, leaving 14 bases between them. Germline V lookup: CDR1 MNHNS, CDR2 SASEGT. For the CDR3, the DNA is TGTGCCAGCAGTGTACGAGGCCACCAAGGAAACACCATATATTTT. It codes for CASSVRGHQGNTIYF.

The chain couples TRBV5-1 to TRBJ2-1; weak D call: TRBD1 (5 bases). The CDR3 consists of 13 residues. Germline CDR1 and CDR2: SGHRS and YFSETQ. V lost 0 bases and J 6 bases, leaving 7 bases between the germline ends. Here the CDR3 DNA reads TGCGCCAGCAGCTTGGTAGGGGCCAATGAGCAGTTCTTC. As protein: CASSLVGANEQFF.

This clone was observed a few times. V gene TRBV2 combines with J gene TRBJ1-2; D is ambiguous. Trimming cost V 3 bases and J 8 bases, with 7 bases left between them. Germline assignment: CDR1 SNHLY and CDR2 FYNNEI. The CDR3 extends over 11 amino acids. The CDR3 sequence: CASSETVGYTF. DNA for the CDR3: TGTGCCAGCAGTGAGACTGTGGGCTACACCTTC.

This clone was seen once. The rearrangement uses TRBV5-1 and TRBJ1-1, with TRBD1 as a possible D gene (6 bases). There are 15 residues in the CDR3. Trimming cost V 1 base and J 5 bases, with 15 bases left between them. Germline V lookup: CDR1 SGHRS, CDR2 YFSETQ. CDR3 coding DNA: TGCGCCAGCAGCTTGACAGGGATCGGAGGAACTGAAGCTTTCTTT. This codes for CASSLTGIGGTEAFF.

CDR3 DNA: TGTGCCAGCAGCCCCCTGGGGCCGGGTGTCCCCGGGGAGCTGTTTTTT. Its translation: CASSPLGPGVPGELFF. The gene calls are TRBV7-8 and TRBJ2-2; D perhaps matches TRBD1 (5 bases). This CDR3 is built from 16 residues. Trimming removed 5 bases from V and 6 bases from J, with 19 bases in between. The V gene's germline CDR1 is SGHVS and CDR2 FQNEAQ. Full variable domain (remainder filled in from reference TRBV7-8 and TRBJ2-2): GAGVSQSPRYKVAKRGQDVALRCDPISGHVSLFWYQQALGQGPEFLTYFQNEAQLDKSGLPSDRFFAERPEGSVSTLKIQRTQQEDSAVYLCASSPLGPGVPGELFFGEGSRLTVL.